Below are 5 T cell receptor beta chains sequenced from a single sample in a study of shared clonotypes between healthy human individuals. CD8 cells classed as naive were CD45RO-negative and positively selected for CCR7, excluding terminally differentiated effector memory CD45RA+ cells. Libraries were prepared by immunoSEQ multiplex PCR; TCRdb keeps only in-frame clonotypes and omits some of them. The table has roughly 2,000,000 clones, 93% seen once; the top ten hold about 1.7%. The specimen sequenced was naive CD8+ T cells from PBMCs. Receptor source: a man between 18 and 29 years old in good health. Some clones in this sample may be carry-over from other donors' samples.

Written as DNA, the CDR3 is TGCGCCAGCAGCTTAGGAAGGTACGTCAATGAGCAGTTCTTC. Amino acid sequence: CASSLGRYVNEQFF. This chain joins TRBV4-3 and TRBJ2-1; D uncertain. The CDR3 sequence is 14 residues long. Per the germline V gene, CDR1 is LGHNA and CDR2 is YSLEER. The germline V and J ends were trimmed by 5 bases and 6 bases, with 14 bases remaining between them.

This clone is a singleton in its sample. The CDR3: CASSDLTSGRVMGNIQYF. CDR3 DNA sequence: TGTGCCAGCAGTGATCTGACTAGCGGGAGAGTCATGGGGAACATTCAGTACTTC. This chain connects TRBV2 to TRBJ2-4, with 12 bases that match TRBD2. The CDR3 is 18 amino acids. The V gene end was trimmed by 3 bases and the J gene end by 7 bases; junction bases not matched to a gene: 13. Germline CDR1 SNHLY, CDR2 FYNNEI.

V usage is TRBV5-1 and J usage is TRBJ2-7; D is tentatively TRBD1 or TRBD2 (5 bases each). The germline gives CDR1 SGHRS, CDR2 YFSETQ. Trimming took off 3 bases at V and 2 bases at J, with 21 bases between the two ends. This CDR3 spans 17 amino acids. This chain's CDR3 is CASSSSNREGRPYEQYF. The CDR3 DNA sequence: TGCGCCAGCAGCTCGTCAAATAGAGAGGGGAGACCCTACGAGCAGTACTTC.

This CDR3 is CARKRFWGGDSNQPQHF. In nucleotides, the CDR3 is TGTGCCAGAAAGAGGTTCTGGGGCGGCGATAGCAATCAGCCCCAGCATTTT. The chain recombines TRBV5-3 with TRBJ1-5; tentative D call: TRBD1 (5 bases). TRBV5-3 is treated as an ORF (open reading frame) with a function not yet certain. V lost 6 bases to trimming and J lost 0 bases, with 19 bases between them. The CDR3 sequence is 17 residues long.

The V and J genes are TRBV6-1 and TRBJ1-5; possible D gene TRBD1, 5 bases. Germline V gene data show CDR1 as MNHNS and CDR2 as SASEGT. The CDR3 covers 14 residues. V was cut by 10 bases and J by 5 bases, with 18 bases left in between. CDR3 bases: TGTGCCACCGGGAGGGGATGGGGGTATCAGCCCCAGCATTTT. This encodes CATGRGWGYQPQHF.